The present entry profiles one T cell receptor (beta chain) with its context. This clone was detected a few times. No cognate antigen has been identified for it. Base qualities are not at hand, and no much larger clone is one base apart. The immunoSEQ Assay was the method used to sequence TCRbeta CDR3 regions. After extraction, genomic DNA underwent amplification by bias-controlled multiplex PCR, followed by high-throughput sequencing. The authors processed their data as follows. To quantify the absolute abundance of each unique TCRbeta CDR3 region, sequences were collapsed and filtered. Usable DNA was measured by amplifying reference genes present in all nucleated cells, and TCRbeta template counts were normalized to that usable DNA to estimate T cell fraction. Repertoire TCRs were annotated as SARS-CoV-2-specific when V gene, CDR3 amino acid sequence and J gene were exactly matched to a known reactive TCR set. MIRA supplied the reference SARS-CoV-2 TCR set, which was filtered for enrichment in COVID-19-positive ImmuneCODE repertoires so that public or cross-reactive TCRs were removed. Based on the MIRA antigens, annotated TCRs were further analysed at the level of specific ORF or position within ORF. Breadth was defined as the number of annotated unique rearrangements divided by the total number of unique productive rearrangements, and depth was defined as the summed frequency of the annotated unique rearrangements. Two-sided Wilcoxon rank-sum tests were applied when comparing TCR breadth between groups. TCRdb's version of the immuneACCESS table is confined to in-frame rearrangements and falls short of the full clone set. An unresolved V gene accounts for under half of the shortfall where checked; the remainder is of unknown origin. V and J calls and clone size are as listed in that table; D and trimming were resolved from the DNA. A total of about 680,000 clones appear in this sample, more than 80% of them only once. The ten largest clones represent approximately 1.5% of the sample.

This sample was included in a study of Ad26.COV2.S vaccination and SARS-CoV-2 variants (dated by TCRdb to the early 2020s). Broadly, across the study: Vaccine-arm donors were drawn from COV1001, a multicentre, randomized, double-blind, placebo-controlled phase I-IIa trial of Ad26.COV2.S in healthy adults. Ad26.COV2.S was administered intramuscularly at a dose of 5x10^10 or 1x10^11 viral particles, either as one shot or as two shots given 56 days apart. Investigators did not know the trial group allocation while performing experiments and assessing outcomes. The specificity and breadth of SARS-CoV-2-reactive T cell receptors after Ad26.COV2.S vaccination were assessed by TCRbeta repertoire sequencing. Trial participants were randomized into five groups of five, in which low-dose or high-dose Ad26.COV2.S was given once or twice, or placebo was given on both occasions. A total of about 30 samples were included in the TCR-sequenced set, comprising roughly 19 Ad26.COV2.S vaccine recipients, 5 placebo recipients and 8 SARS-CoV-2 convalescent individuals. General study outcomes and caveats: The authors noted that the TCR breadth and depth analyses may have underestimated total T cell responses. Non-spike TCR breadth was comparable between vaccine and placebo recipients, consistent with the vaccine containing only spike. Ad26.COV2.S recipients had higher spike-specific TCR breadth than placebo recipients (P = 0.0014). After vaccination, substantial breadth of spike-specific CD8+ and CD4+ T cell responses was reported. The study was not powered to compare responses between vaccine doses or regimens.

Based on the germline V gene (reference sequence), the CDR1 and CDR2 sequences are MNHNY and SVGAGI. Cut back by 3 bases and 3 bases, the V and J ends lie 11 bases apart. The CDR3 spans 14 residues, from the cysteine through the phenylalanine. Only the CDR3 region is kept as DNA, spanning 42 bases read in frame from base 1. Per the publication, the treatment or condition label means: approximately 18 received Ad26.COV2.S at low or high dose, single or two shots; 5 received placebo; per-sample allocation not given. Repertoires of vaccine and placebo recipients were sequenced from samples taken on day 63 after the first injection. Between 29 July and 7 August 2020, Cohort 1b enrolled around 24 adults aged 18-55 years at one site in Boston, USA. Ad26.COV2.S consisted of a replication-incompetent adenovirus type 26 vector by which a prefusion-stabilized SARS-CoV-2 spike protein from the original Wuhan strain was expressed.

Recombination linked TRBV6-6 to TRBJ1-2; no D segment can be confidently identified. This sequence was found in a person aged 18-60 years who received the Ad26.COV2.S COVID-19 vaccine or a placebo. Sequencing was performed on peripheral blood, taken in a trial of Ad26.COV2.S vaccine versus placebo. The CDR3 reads CASSYFSRDYGYTF. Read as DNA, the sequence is TGTGCCAGCAGTTATTTCTCTCGGGACTATGGCTACACCTTC.